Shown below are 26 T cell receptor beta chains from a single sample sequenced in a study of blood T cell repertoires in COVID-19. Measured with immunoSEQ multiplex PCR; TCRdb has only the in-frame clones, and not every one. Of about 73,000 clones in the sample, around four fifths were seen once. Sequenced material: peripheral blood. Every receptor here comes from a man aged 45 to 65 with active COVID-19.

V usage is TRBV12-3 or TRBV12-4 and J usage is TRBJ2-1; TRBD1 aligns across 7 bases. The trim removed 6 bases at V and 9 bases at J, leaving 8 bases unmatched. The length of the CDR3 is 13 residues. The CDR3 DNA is TGTGCCAGCAGCCACAGGGGACGGAGTGAGCAGTTCTTC. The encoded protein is CASSHRGRSEQFF.

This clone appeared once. CDR3 sequence (DNA): TGTGCCAGCCTCAGGGGGCTTGTGGCAGATACGCAGTATTTT. Protein: CASLRGLVADTQYF. This sequence joins TRBV6-5 and TRBJ2-3; 8 positions agree with TRBD1. The V and J ends lost 8 bases and 4 bases, in that order; junction bases with no gene match: 8. This CDR3 contains 14 residues. The germline gives CDR1 MNHEY, CDR2 SVGAGI.

As DNA, the CDR3 is TGCGCCAGCAGCTTGGTTTTCCGGGACAGGGACTACGAGCAGTACTTC. Its translation: CASSLVFRDRDYEQYF. This chain joins TRBV5-1 and TRBJ2-7; 9 bases are shared with TRBD1. V was clipped by 0 bases and J by 3 bases; unmatched bases: 7. The CDR3 extends over 16 amino acids. Looked up from germline, CDR1 is SGHRS and CDR2 is YFSETQ.

CDR3 residues: CASKLAGGAYNEQFF. CDR3 DNA: TGTGCCAGCAAGCTAGCGGGGGGGGCCTACAATGAGCAGTTCTTC. The V call is TRBV7-2, the J call TRBJ2-1; 12 bases line up with TRBD2. Germline CDR1 reads SGHTA; CDR2 reads FQGNSA. The CDR3 has 15 residues. The J segment lost 2 bases and the V segment lost 7 bases, leaving 3 bases of the junction unmatched.

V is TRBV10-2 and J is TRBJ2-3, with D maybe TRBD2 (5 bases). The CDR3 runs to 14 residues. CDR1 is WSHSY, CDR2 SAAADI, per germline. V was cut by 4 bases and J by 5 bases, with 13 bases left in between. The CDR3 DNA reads TGCGCCAGCAGTGGCCCGGGGTCGGTAGATACGCAGTATTTT. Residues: CASSGPGSVDTQYF.

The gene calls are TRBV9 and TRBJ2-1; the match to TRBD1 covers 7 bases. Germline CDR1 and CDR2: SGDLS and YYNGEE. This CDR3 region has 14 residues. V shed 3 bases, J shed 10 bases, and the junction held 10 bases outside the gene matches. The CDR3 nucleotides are TGTGCCAGCAGCGGACCGGGACAGATTCTCGAGCAGTTCTTC. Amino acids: CASSGPGQILEQFF.

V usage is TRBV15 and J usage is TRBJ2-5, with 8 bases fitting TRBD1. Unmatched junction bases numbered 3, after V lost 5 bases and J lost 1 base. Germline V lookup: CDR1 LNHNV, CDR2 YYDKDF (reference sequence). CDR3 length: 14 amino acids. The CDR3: CATSPGTGQETQYF. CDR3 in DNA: TGTGCCACCAGCCCGGGGACAGGCCAAGAGACCCAGTACTTC.

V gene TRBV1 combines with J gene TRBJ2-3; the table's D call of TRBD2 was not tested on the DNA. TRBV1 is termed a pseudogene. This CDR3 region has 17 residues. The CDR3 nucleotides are TGCACCAGCAGCCAAGAGCGACTAGCGGGAGAGACAGATACGCAGTATTTT. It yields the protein CTSSQERLAGETDTQYF.

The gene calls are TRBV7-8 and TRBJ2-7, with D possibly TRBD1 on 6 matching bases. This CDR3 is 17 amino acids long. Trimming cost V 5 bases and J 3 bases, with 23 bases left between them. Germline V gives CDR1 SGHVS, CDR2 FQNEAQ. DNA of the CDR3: TGTGCCAGCAGCACCGCAGGGGTAAAAAAAAGCCGCTACGAGCAGTACTTC. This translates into CASSTAGVKKSRYEQYF.

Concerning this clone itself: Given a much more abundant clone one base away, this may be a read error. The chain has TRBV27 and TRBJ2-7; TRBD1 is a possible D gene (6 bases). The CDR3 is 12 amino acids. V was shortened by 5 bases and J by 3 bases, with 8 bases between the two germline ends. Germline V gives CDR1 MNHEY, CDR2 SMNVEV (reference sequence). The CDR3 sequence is CASSQQGYEQYF. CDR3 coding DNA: TGTGCCAGCAGTCAACAGGGCTACGAGCAGTACTTC.

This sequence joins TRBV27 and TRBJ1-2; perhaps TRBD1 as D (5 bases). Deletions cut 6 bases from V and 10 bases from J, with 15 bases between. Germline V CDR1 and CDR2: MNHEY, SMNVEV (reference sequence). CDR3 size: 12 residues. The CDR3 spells CASSSDSESYTF. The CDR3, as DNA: TGTGCCAGCAGCAGCGACAGTGAATCCTACACCTTC.

Here the CDR3 DNA reads TGTGCCAGCAGAACAGGGGGCTTAGGCTATGGCTACACCTTC. It is translated as CASRTGGLGYGYTF. This chain connects TRBV6-6 to TRBJ1-2; TRBD1 aligns across 9 bases. Germline CDR1 and CDR2: MNHNY and SVGAGI (reference sequence). Trimming removed 6 bases from V and 4 bases from J; junction bases left unmatched: 6. CDR3 length: 14 amino acids.

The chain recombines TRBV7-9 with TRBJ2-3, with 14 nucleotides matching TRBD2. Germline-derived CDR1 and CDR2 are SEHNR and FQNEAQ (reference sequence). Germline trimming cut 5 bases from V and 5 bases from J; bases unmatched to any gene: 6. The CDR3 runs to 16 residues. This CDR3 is CASSLGLAGAEDTQYF. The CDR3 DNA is TGTGCCAGCAGCCTGGGACTAGCGGGAGCGGAAGATACGCAGTATTTT.

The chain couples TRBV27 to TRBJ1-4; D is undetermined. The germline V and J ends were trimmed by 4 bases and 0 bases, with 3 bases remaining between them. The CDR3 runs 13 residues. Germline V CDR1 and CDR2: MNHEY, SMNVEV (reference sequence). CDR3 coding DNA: TGTGCCAGCAGTTCGGCAACTAATGAAAAACTGTTTTTT. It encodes CASSSATNEKLFF.

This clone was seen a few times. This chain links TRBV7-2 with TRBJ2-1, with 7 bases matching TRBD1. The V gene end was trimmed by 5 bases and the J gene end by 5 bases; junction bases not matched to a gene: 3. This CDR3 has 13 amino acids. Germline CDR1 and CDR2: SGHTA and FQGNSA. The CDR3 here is CASSTDRDNEQFF. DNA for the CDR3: TGTGCCAGCAGCACCGACAGGGACAATGAGCAGTTCTTC.

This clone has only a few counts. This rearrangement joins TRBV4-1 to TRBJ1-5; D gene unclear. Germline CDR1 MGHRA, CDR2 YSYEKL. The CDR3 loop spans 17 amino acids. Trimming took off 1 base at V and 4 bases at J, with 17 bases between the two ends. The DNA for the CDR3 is TGCGCCAGCAGCCAAGGTAGTATTACCGTGCGAAATCAGCCCCAGCATTTT. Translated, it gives CASSQGSITVRNQPQHF.

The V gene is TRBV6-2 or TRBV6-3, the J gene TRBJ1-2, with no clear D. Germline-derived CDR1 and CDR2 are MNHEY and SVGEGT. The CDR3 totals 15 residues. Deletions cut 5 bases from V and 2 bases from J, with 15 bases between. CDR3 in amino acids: CASSTRLDGNYGYTF. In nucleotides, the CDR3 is TGTGCCAGCAGTACAAGGCTTGACGGGAACTATGGCTACACCTTC.

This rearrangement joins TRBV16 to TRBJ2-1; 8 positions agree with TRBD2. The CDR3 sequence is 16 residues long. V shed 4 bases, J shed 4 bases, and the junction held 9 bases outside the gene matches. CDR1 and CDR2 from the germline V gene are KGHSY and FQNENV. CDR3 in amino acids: CASSPARGGRYNEQFF. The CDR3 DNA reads TGTGCCAGCAGCCCCGCCCGGGGGGGGAGATACAATGAGCAGTTCTTC.

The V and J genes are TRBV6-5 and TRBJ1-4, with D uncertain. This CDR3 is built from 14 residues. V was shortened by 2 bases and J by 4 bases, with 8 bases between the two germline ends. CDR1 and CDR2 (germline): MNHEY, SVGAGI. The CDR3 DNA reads TGTGCCAGCAGTTACCTACGTGATAATGAAAAACTGTTTTTT. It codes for CASSYLRDNEKLFF.

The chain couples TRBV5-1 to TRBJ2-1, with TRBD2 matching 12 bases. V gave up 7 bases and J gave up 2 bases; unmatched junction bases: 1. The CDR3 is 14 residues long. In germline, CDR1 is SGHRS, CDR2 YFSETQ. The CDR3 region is CASGLAGPYNEQFF. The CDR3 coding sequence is TGCGCCAGCGGACTAGCGGGACCCTACAATGAGCAGTTCTTC.

The CDR3 DNA reads as TGTGCCAGTAGTATTCAGAGGAGGGAGAATCAGCCCCAGCATTTT. It yields the protein CASSIQRRENQPQHF. V usage is TRBV19 and J usage is TRBJ1-5; D is ambiguous. The CDR3 totals 15 residues. V gave up 3 bases and J gave up 4 bases, with 13 bases separating them. Germline values: CDR1 LNHDA, CDR2 SQIVND (reference sequence).

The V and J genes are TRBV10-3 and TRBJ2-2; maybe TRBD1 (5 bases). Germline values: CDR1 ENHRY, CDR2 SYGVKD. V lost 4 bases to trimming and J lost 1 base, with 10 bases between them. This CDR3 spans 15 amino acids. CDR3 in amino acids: CAISGGGENTGELFF. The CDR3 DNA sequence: TGTGCCATCAGTGGGGGCGGAGAGAACACCGGGGAGCTGTTTTTT.

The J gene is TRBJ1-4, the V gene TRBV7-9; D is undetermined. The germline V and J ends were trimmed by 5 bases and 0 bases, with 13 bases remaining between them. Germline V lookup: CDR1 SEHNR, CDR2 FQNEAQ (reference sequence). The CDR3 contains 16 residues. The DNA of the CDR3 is TGTGCCAGCAGCCCAGAAGAGGGAACAACTAATGAAAAACTGTTTTTT. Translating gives CASSPEEGTTNEKLFF.

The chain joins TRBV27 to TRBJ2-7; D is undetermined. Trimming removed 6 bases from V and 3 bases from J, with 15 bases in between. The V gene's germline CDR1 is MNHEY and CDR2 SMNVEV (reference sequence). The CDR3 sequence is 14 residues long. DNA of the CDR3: TGTGCCAGCAGCCAGGTTCTGCCGGTCTACGAGCAGTACTTC. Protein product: CASSQVLPVYEQYF.

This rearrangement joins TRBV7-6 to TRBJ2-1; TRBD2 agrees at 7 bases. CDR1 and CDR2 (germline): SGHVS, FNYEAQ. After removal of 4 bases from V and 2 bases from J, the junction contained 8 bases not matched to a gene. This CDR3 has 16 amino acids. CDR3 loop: CASSSPGLSPYNEQFF. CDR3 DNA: TGTGCCAGCAGCTCGCCGGGACTAAGTCCCTACAATGAGCAGTTCTTC. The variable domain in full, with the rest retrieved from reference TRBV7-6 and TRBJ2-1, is GAGVSQSPRYKVTKRGQDVALRCDPISGHVSLYWYRQALGQGPEFLTYFNYEAQQDKSGLPNDRFSAERPEGSISTLTIQRTEQRDSAMYRCASSSPGLSPYNEQFFGPGTRLTVL.

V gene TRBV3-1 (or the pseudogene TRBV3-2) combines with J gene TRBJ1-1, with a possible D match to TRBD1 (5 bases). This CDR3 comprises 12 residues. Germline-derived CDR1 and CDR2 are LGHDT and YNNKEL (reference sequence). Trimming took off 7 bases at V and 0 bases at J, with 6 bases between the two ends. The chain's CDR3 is CASKQVNTEAFF. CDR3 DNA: TGTGCCAGCAAACAGGTGAACACTGAAGCTTTCTTT.